A selection of T cell receptor beta chains follows, all from one sample in a study of T cells in Graves' hyperthyroidism and ophthalmopathy. MiXCR was run by TCRdb on the multiplex PCR reads, yielding one entry per CDR3 protein. Of fewer than 200,000 distinct CDR3 sequences listed, 9.4% are singletons. The sequencing sample was made of blood. Source of these receptors: a woman in her late teens or twenties with Graves' hyperthyroidism that later progressed to Graves' ophthalmopathy. The CDR3 runs from the conserved cysteine through the conserved F or W. The D gene is left open where the match is weak. Not every row has a clone size; where given, it reads once, few, many or a size class.

J gene,D gene,V gene,clone size,CDR3 DNA,CDR3 protein
TRBJ2-3,TRBD2,TRBV2,many,TGTGCCAGCAGTGGGAATAGCGGGTACAGCACAGATACGCAGTATTTT,CASSGNSGYSTDTQYF
TRBJ1-1,TRBD1,TRBV7-9,many,TGTGCCAGCAGCTCCCCCCGACAGGGCAGTCTGAACACTGAAGCTTTCTTT,CASSSPRQGSLNTEAFF
TRBJ1-1,TRBD1,TRBV15,.,TGTGCCACCAGCGGCCCGGACAGGGCTGAAGCTTTCTTT,CATSGPDRAEAFF
TRBJ2-7,TRBD2,TRBV12-3/TRBV12-4,.,TGTGCCGGCAGTTTTGAAGCGGGAGGCACCTACGAGCAGTGCTTC,CAGSFEAGGTYEQCF
TRBJ2-1,TRBD2,TRBV4-2,.,TGTGCCAGCAGCCATGGGACTAGCGGGAGTGATGAGCAGTTCTTC,CASSHGTSGSDEQFF
TRBJ2-1,TRBD1,TRBV12-3/TRBV12-4,many,TGTGCCAGCAGGGAACAGGGGGCGCATGAGCAGTTCTTC,CASREQGAHEQFF
TRBJ1-2,.,TRBV2,many,TGTGCCAGCAGTGGCAATCAGGGTCGGAACTATGGCTACACCTTC,CASSGNQGRNYGYTF
TRBJ2-4,.,TRBV28,.,TGTGCCAGCAGTTCCGGGACTGGAGATAGGACTGCCAAAAACATTCAGTACTTC,CASSSGTGDRTAKNIQYF
TRBJ1-1,.,TRBV27,many,TGTGCCAGCAGTTTATATGGGGATAACACTGAAGCTTTCTTT,CASSLYGDNTEAFF
TRBJ1-6,TRBD1,TRBV6-1,.,TGTGCCAGCAGTCTGACAGGGTCGACCGGGCCCCTCCACTTT,CASSLTGSTGPLHF
TRBJ2-7,TRBD2,TRBV6-4,.,TGTGCCAGCATTCGGACTAGCGGGAGGGCCCGCCACCACGAGCAGTACTTC,CASIRTSGRARHHEQYF
TRBJ2-1,.,TRBV9,many,TGTGCCAGCAGCCTCCTTGGGAACAATGAGCAGTTCTTC,CASSLLGNNEQFF
TRBJ1-5,.,TRBV13,once,TGTGCCAGCAGCGTGGAAAGGGGTAATCAGCCCCAGCATTTT,CASSVERGNQPQHF